This passage covers 2 T cell receptor beta chains from one sample sequenced in a study of regulatory T cells in long-lasting Graves disease. Assembly of TCR beta libraries relied on iRepertoire HTBI primers together with Arm-PCR of CDR3 regions. One entry per CDR3 protein results from TCRdb running MiXCR on the multiplex PCR reads. Here the sample spans some 500,000 distinct CDR3 sequences, about 14% being singletons. Time point: newly diagnosed GD, antithyroid drugs for less than 3 months. Scientists built the TCR library using RNA that was extracted from PBMCs. These sequences were also reported in another study, on T cells in Graves' hyperthyroidism and ophthalmopathy.

The material sequenced was peripheral blood mononuclear cells (PBMCs), taken at new diagnosis, from a patient treated with antithyroid drugs. These TCRs come from a man aged 25-45 years with Graves disease.

This clonotype occurred many times. The chain has TRBV15 and TRBJ1-2; D is undetermined. Trimming left V 2 bases short and J 2 bases short, with 6 bases between. In germline, CDR1 is LNHNV, CDR2 YYDKDF (reference sequence). The CDR3 totals 13 residues. The CDR3 loop reads CATSRSENYGYTF. The CDR3, as DNA: TGTGCCACCAGCAGATCGGAAAACTATGGCTACACCTTC.

The chain has TRBV7-2 and TRBJ1-4; D might be TRBD1 (6 bases). CDR1 is SGHTA, CDR2 FQGNSA, per germline. The CDR3 length is 19 residues. Trimming took off 3 bases at V and 7 bases at J, with 27 bases between the two ends. In DNA, the CDR3 is TGTGCCAGCAGCTTTGTGTCCGGGACACTAAGGGGTCTAGGTGAAAAACTGTTTTTT. This translates into CASSFVSGTLRGLGEKLFF.